The 23 T cell receptor beta chains below were found in one sample sequenced in a study of blood T cells in healthy people across ages. A second PCR of roughly 7 to 11 cycles used a sample-barcoded 5' primer and a J-beta primer mix. TCRdb re-derived calls from the 5' RACE reads in MiXCR, one entry per CDR3 protein. The sample consists of 800,000 to 950,000 distinct CDR3 sequences, 25% to 35% of them appearing once. This sample also belongs to another study, concerning T cells of mothers and their children.

The sample consisted of blood. The receptors were sampled from a woman aged 40-49 years in good health.

This clonotype occurred a few times. The V gene is TRBV5-1, the J gene TRBJ2-5; 12 positions agree with TRBD2. Trimming cost V 6 bases and J 1 base; bases outside gene matches: 4. The CDR3 spans 15 residues. Germline CDR1 SGHRS, CDR2 YFSETQ. The CDR3 protein is CASIPLAGGQETQYF. In DNA, the CDR3 is TGCGCCAGCATACCACTAGCGGGGGGCCAAGAGACCCAGTACTTC.

This clonotype was seen a handful of times. DNA for the CDR3: TGCAGTGCTAGACTACGTCGGGGCGACTACGAGCAGTACTTC. As protein: CSARLRRGDYEQYF. This chain connects TRBV20-1 to TRBJ2-7, with D perhaps assigned TRBD1 or TRBD2 (5 bases each). CDR1 and CDR2 (germline): DFQATT, SNEGSKA (reference sequence). V lost 2 bases and J lost 3, with 14 bases in between. This CDR3 is 14 amino acids long.

CDR3 bases: TGTGCCATCAGTGCCAAACCAGGGAACCCCCTTTCTGAAGCTTTCTTT. Residues: CAISAKPGNPLSEAFF. J is TRBJ1-1 and V is TRBV10-3, with a weak D call TRBD1 (5 bases). Germline V lookup: CDR1 ENHRY, CDR2 SYGVKD. V lost 4 bases to trimming and J lost 6 bases, with 21 bases between them. The CDR3 extends over 16 amino acids.

This clonotype turned up a few times. The chain couples TRBV9 to TRBJ2-1; TRBD2 is a possible D gene (6 bases). The CDR3 length is 13 residues. From germline, CDR1 is SGDLS and CDR2 YYNGEE. Trimming took 0 bases from V and 10 from J, leaving 11 bases between them. CDR3 protein: CASSVGDSQEQFF. In DNA, the CDR3 is TGTGCCAGCAGCGTAGGGGACTCCCAGGAGCAGTTCTTC.

This clonotype was seen more than once but under ten times. This chain's CDR3 is CASSLRGREYGYTF. CDR3 coding DNA: TGTGCCAGCAGTCTCAGGGGGCGCGAGTATGGCTACACCTTC. The genes are TRBV6-1 and TRBJ1-2, with 8 nucleotides matching TRBD1. Germline CDR1 and CDR2: MNHNS and SASEGT. The CDR3 runs to 14 residues. V lost 5 bases, J lost 5 bases, and 7 bases stayed unmatched.

The V call is TRBV29-1, the J call TRBJ1-2, with unresolved D. There are 14 residues in the CDR3. Germline V gene lookup returns CDR1 SQVTM and CDR2 ANQGSEA. The V end was cut by 5 bases, the J end by 0 bases, with 13 bases between. This chain's CDR3 is CSVRKGSANYGYTF. CDR3 sequence (DNA): TGCAGCGTTAGGAAGGGATCCGCTAACTATGGCTACACCTTC.

This rearrangement joins TRBV10-3 to TRBJ2-3; perhaps TRBD2 as D (6 bases). The CDR3 has 13 amino acids. Germline V lookup: CDR1 ENHRY, CDR2 SYGVKD. V lost 0 bases and J lost 5, with 6 bases in between. The CDR3: CAISESSGDTQYF. CDR3 coding DNA: TGTGCCATCAGTGAGTCTAGCGGAGATACGCAGTATTTT.

This clonotype appeared many times. The rearrangement links TRBV27 to TRBJ2-6; possibly TRBD1 or TRBD2 for D (5 bases each). The V end lost 5 bases, the J end lost 4 bases, and 12 bases lay between the germline ends. The CDR3 sequence is 15 residues long. Germline CDR1 and CDR2: MNHEY and SMNVEV (reference sequence). CDR3 protein: CASSPLGAGANVLTF. CDR3 sequence (DNA): TGTGCCAGCAGTCCTCTCGGGGCCGGGGCCAACGTCCTGACTTTC.

Points on this clonotype: A much more abundant neighbour one base away suggests this may be a read error. The chain combines TRBV6-2 or TRBV6-3 with TRBJ2-7, with 9 positions matching TRBD1. The germline CDR1 and CDR2 sequences are MNHEY and SVGEGT. The CDR3 covers 16 residues. As DNA, the CDR3 is TGTGCCGGCAGTTACTCGTTTTCGGGACAGGGCTACGAGCAGTACTTC. Translation gives CAGSYSFSGQGYEQYF.

This clonotype was seen a few times. The chain carries TRBV7-9 and TRBJ2-7, with a possible D match to TRBD2 (7 bases). Deletions cut 5 bases from V and 3 bases from J, with 17 bases between. CDR1 is SEHNR, CDR2 FQNEAQ, per germline (reference sequence). The CDR3 is made up of 15 amino acids. CDR3 sequence reads: CASSRRGALNYEQYF. The DNA for the CDR3 is TGTGCCAGCAGCCGTCGGGGGGCCCTGAACTACGAGCAGTACTTC.

Ten or more counts support this clonotype. The V and J genes are TRBV7-9 and TRBJ1-2; TRBD1 matches at 12 bases. Germline V CDR1 and CDR2: SEHNR, FQNEAQ (reference sequence). This CDR3 region has 15 residues. The V segment lost 2 bases and the J segment 8 bases; nucleotides outside the gene matches: 6. CDR3 sequence (DNA): TGTGCCAGCAGCTTAATACCCGGGACAGGGGGCGGCTACACCTTC. It translates to CASSLIPGTGGGYTF.

This clonotype was found a few times. The genes are TRBV10-3 and TRBJ2-7; 8 positions agree with TRBD1. The V segment lost 1 base and the J segment 2 bases; nucleotides outside the gene matches: 1. Germline V CDR1 and CDR2: ENHRY, SYGVKD. CDR3 length: 14 amino acids. This CDR3 is CAISELGQAYEQYF. The CDR3 nucleotides read TGTGCCATCAGTGAGTTGGGACAGGCCTACGAGCAGTACTTC.

The table lists this clonotype with many counts. The J gene is TRBJ1-1, the V gene TRBV12-3 or TRBV12-4, with TRBD1 as a possible D gene (6 bases). The CDR3 has 14 residues. Trimming removed 1 base at V and 4 bases at J, with 10 bases between. The chain's CDR3 is CASSLDGRGTEAFF. CDR3 DNA sequence: TGTGCCAGCAGTTTAGACGGCAGGGGCACTGAAGCTTTCTTT.

As concerns this clonotype: Being one base from a much bigger clone, this may be a read error. The V gene is TRBV12-3 or TRBV12-4, the J gene TRBJ2-7; unclear D gene. V was cut by 3 bases and J by 5 bases, with 8 bases left in between. The CDR3 totals 12 residues. CDR3 loop: CASSLNWHEQYF. CDR3 coding DNA: TGTGCCAGCAGTTTGAATTGGCACGAGCAGTACTTC.

In its sample, this clonotype was seen a few times. The genes are TRBV28 and TRBJ2-3; no definite D call. This CDR3 has 15 residues. The V end was cut by 2 bases, the J end by 2 bases, with 11 bases between. Per germline, CDR1 MDHEN and CDR2 SYDVKM. The CDR3 sequence: CASSLKWRYTDTQYF. In DNA, the CDR3 is TGTGCCAGCAGTTTAAAGTGGCGGTACACAGATACGCAGTATTTT.

The chain combines TRBV3-1 with TRBJ2-7; 9 bases align to TRBD1. With 4 bases clipped from V and 7 bases from J, the junction kept 11 bases outside the gene matches. Germline CDR1 reads LGHDT; CDR2 reads YNNKEL (reference sequence). This CDR3 has 15 residues. CDR3 amino acids: CASSRGTGPYNEQYF. CDR3 coding DNA: TGTGCCAGCAGCCGCGGGACAGGGCCCTACAATGAGCAGTACTTC.

The chain combines TRBV5-1 with TRBJ1-1, with unresolved D. This CDR3 contains 14 residues. Germline V gives CDR1 SGHRS, CDR2 YFSETQ. Trimming pared 1 base from V and 1 base from J, leaving 8 bases between. DNA of the CDR3: TGCGCCAGCAGCTTGAAACAGCGGAACACTGAAGCTTTCTTT. Encoded protein: CASSLKQRNTEAFF.

Only a few counts were recorded for this clonotype. The gene calls are TRBV7-2 and TRBJ1-1; tentative D call: TRBD1 (5 bases). CDR3 size: 15 residues. Germline CDR1 SGHTA, CDR2 FQGNSA. V lost 5 bases and J lost 10, with 23 bases in between. CDR3 nucleotide sequence: TGTGCCAGCAGCCGTCGCCTCGGCCCGGGCGGGACAGCTTTCTTT. It yields the protein CASSRRLGPGGTAFF.

Here the CDR3 reads CASSSGGSSYNEQYF. In DNA form, the CDR3 reads TGTGCCAGTTCTAGCGGAGGAAGCTCCTACAATGAGCAGTACTTC. The gene calls are TRBV19 and TRBJ2-1; 7 bases match TRBD2. The J call may be wrong; the DNA end is better matched by TRBJ2-7. Germline loops: CDR1 LNHDA, CDR2 SQIVND (reference sequence). This CDR3 has 15 amino acids.

In its sample, this clonotype was seen a few times. The chain carries TRBV20-1 and TRBJ2-7; 11 bases map to TRBD2. The J call may be faulty, since TRBJ2-5 better matches the DNA end. This CDR3 is built from 15 residues. Germline V gene lookup returns CDR1 DFQATT and CDR2 SNEGSKA (reference sequence). The CDR3: CSARKSASGGETQYF. The CDR3 bases are TGCAGTGCTAGAAAGTCGGCTAGCGGGGGGGAGACCCAGTACTTC.

This clonotype was seen at least ten times. The rearrangement joins TRBV12-3 or TRBV12-4 to TRBJ1-2; 11 nucleotides align to TRBD1. V gave up 5 bases and J gave up 1 base; unmatched junction bases: 6. CDR3 length equals 16 residues. The CDR3 coding sequence is TGTGCCAGCAGTACGGGACAGGGGGGCCGTAACTATGGCTACACCTTC. This sequence encodes CASSTGQGGRNYGYTF.

This clonotype showed up many times. The gene calls are TRBV24-1 and TRBJ2-4; 9 bases agree with TRBD1. This CDR3 has 16 residues. The V gene's germline CDR1 is KGHDR and CDR2 SFDVKD. V lost 4 bases to trimming and J lost 10 bases; unmatched junction nucleotides: 13. The CDR3 DNA is TGTGCCACCAGTGACTCCGGGACAGGGTCTCCAGGGATTCAGTACTTC. Protein: CATSDSGTGSPGIQYF.

This clonotype was seen more than once but under ten times. The rearrangement links TRBV20-1 to TRBJ1-1; 9 bases map to TRBD1. The CDR3 extends over 13 amino acids. After removal of 3 bases from V and 8 bases from J, the junction contained 7 bases not matched to a gene. Looked up from germline, CDR1 is DFQATT and CDR2 is SNEGSKA (reference sequence). The CDR3 nucleotides are TGCAGTGCTAGCCGGGACAGGGTATCAGAAGCTTTCTTT. This sequence encodes CSASRDRVSEAFF.